The source of this T cell receptor (beta chain) is a study of control samples from healthy donors and cancer patients. Generated by immunoSEQ multiplex PCR, the TCRdb table keeps only in-frame clones and is missing some. The sample lists 160,000 or so clones, about 94% seen once, with roughly 8.4% in the top ten. The sample taken for sequencing was blood. This receptor was taken from a woman in her thirties or forties in good health.

This chain's CDR3 is CASSYEWGYTEAFF. The CDR3 DNA is TGTGCCAGCAGTTACGAATGGGGCTACACTGAAGCTTTCTTT. The chain couples TRBV6-5 to TRBJ1-1; perhaps TRBD1 as D (5 bases). Germline CDR1 is MNHEY and CDR2 is SVGAGI. Trimming shortened V by 2 bases and J by 3 bases, and 10 bases separated the two germline ends. The CDR3 totals 14 residues.